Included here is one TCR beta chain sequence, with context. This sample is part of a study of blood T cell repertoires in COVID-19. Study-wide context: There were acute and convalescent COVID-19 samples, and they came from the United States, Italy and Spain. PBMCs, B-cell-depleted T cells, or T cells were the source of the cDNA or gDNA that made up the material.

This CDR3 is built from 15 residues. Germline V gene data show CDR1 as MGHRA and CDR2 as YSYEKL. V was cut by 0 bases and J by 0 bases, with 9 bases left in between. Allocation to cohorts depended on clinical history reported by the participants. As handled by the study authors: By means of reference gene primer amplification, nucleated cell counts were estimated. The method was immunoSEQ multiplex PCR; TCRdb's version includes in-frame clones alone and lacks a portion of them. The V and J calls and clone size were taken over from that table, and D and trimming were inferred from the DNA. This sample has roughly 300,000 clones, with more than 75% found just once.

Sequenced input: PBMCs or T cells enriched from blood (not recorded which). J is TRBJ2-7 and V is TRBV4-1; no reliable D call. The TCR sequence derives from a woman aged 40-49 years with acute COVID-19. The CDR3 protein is CASSQEYRSSYEQYF. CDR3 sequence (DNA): TGCGCCAGCAGCCAAGAATACAGAAGCTCCTACGAGCAGTACTTC.